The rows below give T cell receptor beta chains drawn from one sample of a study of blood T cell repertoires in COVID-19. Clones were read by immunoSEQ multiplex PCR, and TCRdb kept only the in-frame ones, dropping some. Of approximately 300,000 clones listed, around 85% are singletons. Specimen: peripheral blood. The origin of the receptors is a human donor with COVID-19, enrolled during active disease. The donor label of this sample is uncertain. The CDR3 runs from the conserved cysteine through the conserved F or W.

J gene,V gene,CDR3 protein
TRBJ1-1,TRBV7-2,CASSFRRDNTEAFF
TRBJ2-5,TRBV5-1,CASIPGTGGAETQYF
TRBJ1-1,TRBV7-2,CASSYAGGAVTEAFF
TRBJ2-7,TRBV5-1,CASSLGQSPTYEQYF
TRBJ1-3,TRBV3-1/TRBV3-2,CASSQGQGRVGNTIYF
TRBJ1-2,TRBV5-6,CASSLADRSYGYTF
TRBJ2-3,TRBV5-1,CASSLGAGTSTDTQYF
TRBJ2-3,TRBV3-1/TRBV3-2,CASSGLAGGTDTQYF
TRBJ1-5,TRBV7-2,CASSLPGGLNQPQHF
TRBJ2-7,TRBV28,CASSSGGFGYEQYF
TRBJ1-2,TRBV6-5,CASSYRGGGYTF
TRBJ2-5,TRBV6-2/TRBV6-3,CASSSQRERLRGGGTQYF
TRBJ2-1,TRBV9,CASSVVGTGDEQFF
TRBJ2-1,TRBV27,CASSPGTSGSGEQFF
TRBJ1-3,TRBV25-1,CASSQTGSSGNTIYF
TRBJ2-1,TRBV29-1,CSVDTSGGYNEQFF
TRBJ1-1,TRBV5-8,CASSPRSTEAFF
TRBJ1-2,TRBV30,CAWSVLEAVAGGYGYTF
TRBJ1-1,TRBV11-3,CASSLGVNTEAFF
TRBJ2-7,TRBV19,CASGQGRRNREQYF
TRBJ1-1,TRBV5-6,CASSPLRGAEAFF
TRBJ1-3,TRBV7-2,CASSLDRGPGNTIYF
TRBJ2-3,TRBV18,CASSLVGGLTDTQYF